The text below deals with one T cell receptor (beta chain). These data originate in a study of blood T cell repertoires in COVID-19. Overall study: From the United States, Italy and Spain came samples of acute and convalescent COVID-19. T cells, B-cell-depleted T cells, or PBMCs provided the cDNA or gDNA that served as material.

CDR3 length equals 15 residues. Trimming shortened V by 1 base and J by 1 base, and 11 bases separated the two germline ends. CDR1 is KGHSY and CDR2 is FQNENV in the germline V gene. Original handling: From reference gene primer amplification, estimates of nucleated cell counts were derived. Data came from immunoSEQ multiplex PCR; TCRdb stores just in-frame clones and leaves some out. D and trimming were read from the DNA, whereas the V and J calls and clone size are those reported in that table. The table records roughly 200,000 clones, 80% of them present only once. The chain has TRBV16 and TRBJ2-7; TRBD1 is a possible D gene (5 bases). Input material: peripheral blood. The sequence was obtained from a man between 70 and 80 years old with active or convalescent COVID-19. The CDR3 DNA reads as TGTGCCAGCAGCCAATATCGTACAGGTTCCTACGAGCAGTACTTC. It encodes CASSQYRTGSYEQYF.